Below, 5 T cell receptor beta chains from the same sample are listed, as sequenced in a study of T cells in narcolepsy. Measured with immunoSEQ multiplex PCR; TCRdb has only the in-frame clones, and not every one. The table has approximately 35,000 clones, about 90% seen once; the top ten hold 0.83%. The source material was CD45RA- memory CD4+ T cells from PBMCs. These TCRs come from a human donor with narcolepsy.

Here the CDR3 DNA reads TGTGCCAGCAGCTTATATGGCACCGGTGCGGCGGGAGGCCACAATGAGCAGTTCTTC. This encodes CASSLYGTGAAGGHNEQFF. This chain links TRBV7-3 with TRBJ2-1, with TRBD2 matching 8 bases. This CDR3 region has 19 residues. Trimming took 2 bases from V and 5 from J; bases not matched to a gene: 17. CDR1 SGHTA and CDR2 FQGTGA come from the germline V gene.

V gene TRBV2 combines with J gene TRBJ1-1; TRBD1 matches at 7 bases. CDR1 and CDR2 from the germline V gene are SNHLY and FYNNEI. CDR3 length: 14 amino acids. V lost 6 bases, J lost 1 base, and 5 bases stayed unmatched. The CDR3 region is CASRVGGSNTEAFF. The DNA for the CDR3 is TGTGCCAGCAGGGTAGGGGGCTCGAACACTGAAGCTTTCTTT.

This clone was recorded once. The chain carries TRBV2 and TRBJ2-1; 7 bases are a match to TRBD1. J lost 6 bases, V lost 8 bases, and 10 bases had no gene match. Germline V lookup: CDR1 SNHLY, CDR2 FYNNEI. This CDR3 comprises 14 residues. CDR3 bases: TGTGCCAGCGTTATACAACCAGGGGGCAATGAGCAGTTCTTC. As protein: CASVIQPGGNEQFF.

The chain combines TRBV19 with TRBJ2-3; TRBD1 matches at 9 bases. Trimming at V came to 6 bases and at J to 8 bases, leaving 9 bases not matched to a gene. This CDR3 spans 14 amino acids. Germline CDR1 is LNHDA and CDR2 is SQIVND (reference sequence). CDR3 amino acids: CASRKQGATGTQYF. CDR3 DNA sequence: TGTGCCAGTAGGAAACAGGGGGCGACGGGTACGCAGTATTTT. Based on the CDR3 plus reference TRBV19 and TRBJ2-3, the full variable domain is DGGITQSPKYLFRKEGQNVTLSCEQNLNHDAMYWYRQDPGQGLRLIYYSQIVNDFQKGDIAEGYSVSREKKESFPLTVTSAQKNPTAFYLCASRKQGATGTQYFGPGTRLTVL.

The genes are TRBV6-1 and TRBJ1-1; no clear D gene. The V end was cut by 6 bases, the J end by 7 bases, with 15 bases between. The CDR3 is 13 residues long. From germline, CDR1 is MNHNS and CDR2 SASEGT. CDR3 residues: CASSREGFGEAFF. DNA for the CDR3: TGTGCCAGCAGCCGTGAGGGTTTCGGTGAAGCTTTCTTT.